The T cell receptor beta chain described here comes from a study of T cell responses to AZD1222 COVID-19 vaccine. Whole-study findings and limits: There were vaccine-associated CD4 TCRs across spike, dominant at 160-218 and 743-854. Spike-specific TCR breadth and depth went up after people got two AZD1222 doses.

Remarks on this clone: The antigen is not known.

Assay used: immunoSEQ multiplex PCR; TCRdb lists only in-frame clones, some missing. The sample includes approximately 24,000 clones, 88% seen only once; the top ten take around 2.7%. Looked up from germline, CDR1 is SNHLY and CDR2 is FYNNEI. The CDR3 has 11 residues. The V and J ends lost 6 bases and 4 bases respectively, with 6 bases between them. The chain couples TRBV2 to TRBJ2-5; D call uncertain. Material: peripheral blood, obtained 28 days after the second AZD1222 dose. The TCR comes from an adult who received the AZD1222 COVID-19 vaccine. The chain's CDR3 is CASRATETQYF. The CDR3 nucleotides are TGTGCCAGCAGGGCCACAGAGACCCAGTACTTC.